One sample yielded the 27 T cell receptor beta chains listed below, sequenced in a study of blood T cell repertoires in COVID-19. Sequencing was performed with immunoSEQ multiplex PCR; in TCRdb, only in-frame clones are kept and a portion is missing. The table lists 100,000 to 150,000 clones, just under 80% of them singletons. Sequencing input: peripheral blood. These receptors were obtained from a human donor in a cohort sampled during active COVID-19.

This clone came up once. The chain joins TRBV27 to TRBJ1-1, with no clear D. This CDR3 is built from 14 residues. Trimming removed 6 bases from V and 0 bases from J, with 11 bases in between. Germline V CDR1 and CDR2: MNHEY, SMNVEV (reference sequence). CDR3: CASRGGVLNTEAFF. The CDR3, as DNA: TGTGCCAGCAGGGGAGGCGTTTTGAACACTGAAGCTTTCTTT.

This chain uses TRBV11-2 with TRBJ1-2; D not certain. The germline V gene has CDR1 SGHAT and CDR2 FQNNGV. Trimming pared 0 bases from V and 5 bases from J, leaving 13 bases between. This CDR3 comprises 15 residues. This CDR3 reads CASSLDRGQLYGYTF. The CDR3 coding sequence is TGTGCCAGCAGCTTAGATCGGGGTCAGTTATATGGCTACACCTTC.

There are a few counts of this clone. CDR3 sequence (DNA): TGTGCCAGCTCACCGGGCTCAGGGGGGAGTAATTCACCCCTCCACTTT. Protein product: CASSPGSGGSNSPLHF. This chain links TRBV18 with TRBJ1-6, with 7 bases fitting TRBD1. This CDR3 is 16 amino acids long. V shed 3 bases, J shed 6 bases, and the junction held 8 bases outside the gene matches. Germline CDR1 is KGHSH and CDR2 is LQKENI. Complete variable domain (other parts from reference TRBV18 and TRBJ1-6): NAGVMQNPRHLVRRRGQEARLRCSPMKGHSHVYWYRQLPEEGLKFMVYLQKENIIDESGMPKERFSAEFPKEGPSILRIQQVVRGDSAAYFCASSPGSGGSNSPLHFGNGTRLTVT.

The chain recombines TRBV19 with TRBJ2-5; 7 positions agree with TRBD2. The CDR3 length is 19 residues. Germline loops: CDR1 LNHDA, CDR2 SQIVND (reference sequence). The V segment lost 5 bases and the J segment 3 bases; nucleotides outside the gene matches: 21. In DNA, the CDR3 is TGTGCCAGTAGTCAGGCCGATCCCCAATCCAGGCTAGCGGAAGAGACCCAGTACTTC. This gives the protein CASSQADPQSRLAEETQYF.

CDR3 in DNA: TGTGCCTGGAGCTATGGACTAGCTGCAAATGAGCAGTTCTTC. It yields the protein CAWSYGLAANEQFF. The chain employs TRBV30 and TRBJ2-1, with 8 nucleotides matching TRBD2. This CDR3 region has 14 residues. The ends lost 3 bases at V and 7 bases at J; junction bases unmatched: 8. CDR1 GTSNPN and CDR2 SVGIG come from the germline V gene (reference sequence).

This chain links TRBV6-2 or TRBV6-3 with TRBJ1-1; D unresolved. CDR3 length equals 12 residues. The V gene's germline CDR1 is MNHEY and CDR2 SVGEGT. The germline V and J ends were trimmed by 5 bases and 1 base, with 5 bases remaining between them. The CDR3 region has the DNA TGTGCCAGCAGTCGGGGGAACACTGAAGCTTTCTTT. Residues: CASSRGNTEAFF.

The chain is built from TRBV5-1 and TRBJ2-2; D is uncertain. Germline lookup yields CDR1 SGHRS and CDR2 YFSETQ. The CDR3 is made up of 15 amino acids. The V and J ends lost 0 bases and 0 bases respectively, with 6 bases between them. CDR3: CASSLGASNTGELFF. DNA of the CDR3: TGCGCCAGCAGCTTGGGGGCCTCGAACACCGGGGAGCTGTTTTTT.

The chain has TRBV15 and TRBJ2-5; tentatively, D is TRBD1 (5 bases). V lost 4 bases and J lost 5, with 14 bases in between. Germline-derived CDR1 and CDR2 are LNHNV and YYDKDF (reference sequence). CDR3 length equals 14 residues. The CDR3 sequence is CATSTPWGEETQYF. DNA for the CDR3: TGTGCCACCAGCACCCCCTGGGGCGAGGAGACCCAGTACTTC. Drawing the rest from reference TRBV15 and TRBJ2-5, the complete variable domain is DAMVIQNPRYQVTQFGKPVTLSCSQTLNHNVMYWYQQKSSQAPKLLFHYYDKDFNNEADTPDNFQSRRPNTSFCFLDIRSPGLGDTAMYLCATSTPWGEETQYFGPGTRLLVL.

V and J are TRBV18 and TRBJ2-1; 12 bases align to TRBD2. CDR1 is KGHSH and CDR2 is LQKENI in the germline V gene. The CDR3 covers 18 residues. V trimming: 2 bases; J trimming: 9 bases; junction bases outside the gene matches: 14. Here the CDR3 reads CASSPSASGGANLGEQFF. CDR3 coding DNA: TGTGCCAGCTCACCATCGGCTAGCGGGGGGGCAAATTTGGGTGAGCAGTTCTTC.

The rearrangement joins TRBV7-2 to TRBJ1-3; D is unresolved. Trimming pared 5 bases from V and 2 bases from J, leaving 13 bases between. The CDR3 totals 15 residues. Germline CDR1 and CDR2: SGHTA and FQGNSA. The CDR3 nucleotides are TGTGCCAGCAGCCCTCCGGGGATGGCTGGAAACACCATATATTTT. Translating it yields CASSPPGMAGNTIYF.

The count of this clone is one. V usage is TRBV4-3 and J usage is TRBJ2-1; a weak D match, TRBD2 (5 bases). This CDR3 is built from 13 residues. V was cut by 3 bases and J by 9 bases, with 12 bases left in between. The germline gives CDR1 LGHNA, CDR2 YSLEER. CDR3 nucleotides: TGCGCCAGCAGCCAGTATAGCGAGGGTGAGCAGTTCTTC. Amino acid sequence: CASSQYSEGEQFF.

The genes are TRBV6-5 and TRBJ1-3; 7 bases align to TRBD1. V trimming: 4 bases; J trimming: 2 bases; junction bases outside the gene matches: 2. Germline CDR1 is MNHEY and CDR2 is SVGAGI. The CDR3 extends over 14 amino acids. CDR3 nucleotides: TGTGCCAGCAGTTCCACAGGGGCTGGAAACACCATATATTTT. Protein sequence: CASSSTGAGNTIYF.

The chain links TRBV6-2 or TRBV6-3 to TRBJ1-5; D is ambiguous. The CDR3 has 14 amino acids. With 6 bases removed from V and 0 bases from J, the gap between germline ends came to 9 bases. Germline lookup yields CDR1 MNHEY and CDR2 SVGEGT. This CDR3 is CASSPYFSNQPQHF. In nucleotides, the CDR3 is TGTGCCAGCAGCCCATATTTTAGCAATCAGCCCCAGCATTTT.

The rearrangement links TRBV5-6 to TRBJ1-1; 7 bases map to TRBD1. In germline, CDR1 is SGHDT, CDR2 YYEEEE. The J segment lost 4 bases and the V segment lost 4 bases, leaving 4 bases of the junction unmatched. This CDR3 comprises 13 residues. Here the CDR3 reads CASSLDRATEAFF. Here the CDR3 DNA reads TGTGCCAGCAGCCTAGACAGGGCCACTGAAGCTTTCTTT.

DNA for the CDR3: TGTGCCAGCAGCGCACTCCGGGACTACCAAGAGACCCAGTACTTC. Protein product: CASSALRDYQETQYF. V usage is TRBV11-2 and J usage is TRBJ2-5; tentatively, D is TRBD2 (6 bases). The germline V gene encodes CDR1 SGHAT and CDR2 FQNNGV. Trimming took off 5 bases at V and 0 bases at J, with 13 bases between the two ends. This CDR3 comprises 15 residues. The whole variable domain, remainder taken from reference TRBV11-2 and TRBJ2-5, is EAGVAQSPRYKIIEKRQSVAFWCNPISGHATLYWYQQILGQGPKLLIQFQNNGVVDDSQLPKDRFSAERLKGVDSTLKIQPAKLEDSAVYLCASSALRDYQETQYFGPGTRLLVL.

The chain links TRBV7-9 to TRBJ2-1; TRBD1 agrees at 8 bases. CDR3 length: 16 amino acids. V shed 5 bases, J shed 3 bases, and the junction held 9 bases outside the gene matches. Germline V CDR1 and CDR2: SEHNR, FQNEAQ (reference sequence). CDR3 sequence reads: CASSVLTGENYNEQFF. The CDR3 coding sequence is TGTGCCAGCAGCGTCCTGACAGGGGAGAACTACAATGAGCAGTTCTTC. Full variable domain (remainder filled in from reference TRBV7-9 and TRBJ2-1): DTGVSQNPRHKITKRGQNVTFRCDPISEHNRLYWYRQTLGQGPEFLTYFQNEAQLEKSRLLSDRFSAERPKGSFSTLEIQRTEQGDSAMYLCASSVLTGENYNEQFFGPGTRLTVL.

This chain joins TRBV30 and TRBJ2-3, with D tentatively TRBD2 (5 bases). The CDR3 runs to 17 residues. Trimming took off 0 bases at V and 5 bases at J, with 21 bases between the two ends. CDR1 is GTSNPN and CDR2 is SVGIG in the germline V gene (reference sequence). This CDR3 is CAWSVHPPGVAEDTQYF. The CDR3 DNA sequence: TGTGCCTGGAGTGTACATCCCCCCGGGGTGGCGGAAGATACGCAGTATTTT.

The chain recombines TRBV7-6 with TRBJ2-1; D unresolved. V was cut by 4 bases and J by 3 bases, with 4 bases left in between. CDR1 and CDR2 (germline): SGHVS, FNYEAQ. The CDR3 length is 12 residues. CDR3 bases: TGTGCCAGCAGCTCTTACTACAATGAGCAGTTCTTC. Amino acids: CASSSYYNEQFF.

This chain connects TRBV7-2 to TRBJ2-1, with TRBD2 matching over 12 bases. Germline V gene data show CDR1 as SGHTA and CDR2 as FQGNSA. The CDR3 length is 16 residues. Unmatched junction bases numbered 5, after V lost 5 bases and J lost 3 bases. In DNA, the CDR3 is TGTGCCAGCAGCCTACGACTAGCGGGGGACTACAATGAGCAGTTCTTC. This codes for CASSLRLAGDYNEQFF.

This chain connects TRBV7-2 to TRBJ1-6; D is unclear. In germline, CDR1 is SGHTA, CDR2 FQGNSA. The length of the CDR3 is 15 residues. V lost 2 bases and J lost 7, with 12 bases in between. The CDR3 reads CASSLPVGANSPLHF. DNA of the CDR3: TGTGCCAGCAGCTTACCGGTCGGAGCGAATTCACCCCTCCACTTT.

The gene calls are TRBV7-5 and TRBJ2-3; the D call TRBD2 from the table was never checked on the DNA. TRBV7-5 constitutes a pseudogene. The CDR3 has 19 amino acids. CDR3 in DNA: TGTGCCAGAAGCTTCACGACTAGCGGGGAGAGAACTAGCACAGATACGCAGTATTTT. Residues: CARSFTTSGERTSTDTQYF.

With regard to this clone: A read error may produce the germline difference seen at one junction end. CDR3 in DNA: TGTGCTAGCAGCGTAGGTTCAGGGGTAGGGACAGATACGCAGTATTTT. It encodes CASSVGSGVGTDTQYF. This chain links TRBV7-7 with TRBJ2-3; tentative D call: TRBD1 (6 bases). Germline CDR1 SSHAT, CDR2 FNYEAQ (reference sequence). The CDR3 sequence is 16 residues long. Based on the CDR3 plus reference TRBV7-7 and TRBJ2-3, the full variable domain is GAGVSQSPRYKVTKRGQDVTLRCDPISSHATLYWYQQALGQGPEFLTYFNYEAQPDKSGLPSDRFSAERPEGSISTLTIQRTEQRDSAMYRCASSVGSGVGTDTQYFGPGTRLTVL.

This chain links TRBV19 with TRBJ2-1; 14 bases map to TRBD2. Germline values: CDR1 LNHDA, CDR2 SQIVND (reference sequence). V was clipped by 6 bases and J by 2 bases; unmatched bases: 0. The CDR3 is 15 amino acids. The CDR3 loop reads CASRTSGRAYNEQFF. Here the CDR3 DNA reads TGTGCCAGTAGGACTAGCGGGAGGGCCTACAATGAGCAGTTCTTC.

The sample holds a few counts of this clone. This CDR3 is also generated by other DNA sequences in the sample. This chain connects TRBV10-3 to TRBJ2-2, with TRBD1 identical over 9 bases. Looked up from germline, CDR1 is ENHRY and CDR2 is SYGVKD. The CDR3 sequence is 16 residues long. J gave up 4 bases and V 2 bases, and 5 bases lay outside the gene matches. Written as DNA, the CDR3 is TGTGCCATCAGTGAGCCGGGACAGGGCGGCACCGGGGAGCTGTTTTTT. This gives the protein CAISEPGQGGTGELFF.

There are a few counts of this clone. The chain employs TRBV29-1 and TRBJ1-4, with D possibly TRBD1 on 5 matching bases. The CDR3 sequence is 14 residues long. Germline V gives CDR1 SQVTM, CDR2 ANQGSEA. Trimming removed 7 bases at V and 0 bases at J, with 12 bases between. The CDR3: CSGRDGSTNEKLFF. The CDR3 nucleotides read TGCAGCGGCAGGGATGGGTCAACTAATGAAAAACTGTTTTTT.

J is TRBJ2-7 and V is TRBV11-2; TRBD1 aligns across 8 bases. Germline trimming cut 5 bases from V and 7 bases from J; bases unmatched to any gene: 10. Germline V CDR1 and CDR2: SGHAT, FQNNGV. The CDR3 contains 14 residues. The CDR3 protein is CASSARQGSGEQYF. CDR3 DNA sequence: TGTGCCAGCAGCGCACGACAGGGGTCGGGGGAGCAGTACTTC.

The DNA for the CDR3 is TGTGCCTGGGCCCAGGGGCCTAAAGAGACCCAGTACTTC. Translation: CAWAQGPKETQYF. The chain recombines TRBV30 with TRBJ2-5; tentatively, D is TRBD1 (6 bases). Germline CDR1 GTSNPN, CDR2 SVGIG (reference sequence). The CDR3 runs 13 residues. Trimming cost V 5 bases and J 3 bases, with 13 bases left between them.